This T cell receptor beta chain is drawn from a study of vaccination and CD4 T cells after COVID-19. The overall study: Median draw time for post-COVID samples was 101 days post-diagnosis (range 35 to 161). Each of the control cultures got a CEFX pool, an HIV-1 Nef pool, or no peptide.

CDR1 is SGHVS and CDR2 is FQNEAQ in the germline V gene. This CDR3 spans 15 amino acids. Trimming shortened V by 1 base and J by 0 bases, and 10 bases separated the two germline ends. Sequencing of cultured CD4+ T cell DNA used the Oncomine TCR Beta short-read assay. Genomic DNA was isolated from CD4+ T cells that had been cultured. MiXCR, run by TCRdb on the PCR reads, gives a single entry per CDR3 protein. The table records roughly 13,000 distinct CDR3 sequences, 21% of them present only once. With respect to this clonotype: The antigen remains undetermined.

Treatment reported: approximately nine-day PBMC culture with coronavirus spike peptide pools or control peptides (ViraFEST assay). The chain links TRBV7-8 to TRBJ2-7; TRBD1 might be the D (5 bases). The sequenced sample consisted of cultured CD4+ T cells from blood. This sequence was found in a human donor with COVID-19. The CDR3 region has the DNA TGTGCCAGCAGCTTAGGTCTGGGGCTCTCCTACGAGCAGTACTTC. The encoded protein is CASSLGLGLSYEQYF.